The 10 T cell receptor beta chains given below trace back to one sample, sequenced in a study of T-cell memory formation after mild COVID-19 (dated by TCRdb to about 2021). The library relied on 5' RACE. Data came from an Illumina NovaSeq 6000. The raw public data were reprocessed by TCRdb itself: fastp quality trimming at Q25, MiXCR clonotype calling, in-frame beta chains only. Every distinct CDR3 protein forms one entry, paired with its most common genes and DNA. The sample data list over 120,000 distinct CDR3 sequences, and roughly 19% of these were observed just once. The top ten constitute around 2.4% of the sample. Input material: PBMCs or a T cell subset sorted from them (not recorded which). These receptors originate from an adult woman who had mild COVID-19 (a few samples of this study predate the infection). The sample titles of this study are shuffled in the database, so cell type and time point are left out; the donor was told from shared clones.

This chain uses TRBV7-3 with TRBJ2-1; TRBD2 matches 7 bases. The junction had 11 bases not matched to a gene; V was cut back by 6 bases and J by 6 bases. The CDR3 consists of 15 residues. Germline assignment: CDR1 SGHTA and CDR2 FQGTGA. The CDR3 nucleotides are TGTGCCAGCAGATTGGCGGGAGTCGCGAGCAATGAGCAGTTCTTC. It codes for CASRLAGVASNEQFF.

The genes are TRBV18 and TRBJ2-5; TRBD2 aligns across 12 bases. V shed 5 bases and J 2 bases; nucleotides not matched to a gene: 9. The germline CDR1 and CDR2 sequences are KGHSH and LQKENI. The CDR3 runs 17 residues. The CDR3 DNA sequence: TGTGCCAGCTCAGCTAGGACTAGCGGGGCACTTCAAGAGACCCAGTACTTC. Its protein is CASSARTSGALQETQYF. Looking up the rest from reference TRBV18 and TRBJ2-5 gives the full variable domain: NAGVMQNPRHLVRRRGQEARLRCSPMKGHSHVYWYRQLPEEGLKFMVYLQKENIIDESGMPKERFSAEFPKEGPSILRIQQVVRGDSAAYFCASSARTSGALQETQYFGPGTRLLVL.

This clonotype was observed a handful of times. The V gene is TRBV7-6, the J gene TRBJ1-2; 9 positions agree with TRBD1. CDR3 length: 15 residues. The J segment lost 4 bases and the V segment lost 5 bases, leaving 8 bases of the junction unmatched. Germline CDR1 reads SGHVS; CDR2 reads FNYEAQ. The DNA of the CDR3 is TGTGCCAGCAGCCCCACAGGGGGCGCAGGCTATGGCTACACCTTC. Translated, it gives CASSPTGGAGYGYTF.

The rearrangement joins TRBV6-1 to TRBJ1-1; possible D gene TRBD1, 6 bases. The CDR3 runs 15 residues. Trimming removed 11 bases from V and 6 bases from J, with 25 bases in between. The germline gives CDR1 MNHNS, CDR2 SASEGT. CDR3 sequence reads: CALRSGAGGLPEAFF. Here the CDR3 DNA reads TGTGCCCTAAGGTCCGGGGCCGGGGGCCTTCCTGAAGCTTTCTTT.

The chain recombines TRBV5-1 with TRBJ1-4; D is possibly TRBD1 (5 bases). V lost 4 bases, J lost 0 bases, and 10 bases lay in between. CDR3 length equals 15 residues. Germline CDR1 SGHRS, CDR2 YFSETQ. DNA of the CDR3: TGCGCCAGCAGCCTTCAGGGTTCAACTAATGAAAAACTGTTTTTT. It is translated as CASSLQGSTNEKLFF.

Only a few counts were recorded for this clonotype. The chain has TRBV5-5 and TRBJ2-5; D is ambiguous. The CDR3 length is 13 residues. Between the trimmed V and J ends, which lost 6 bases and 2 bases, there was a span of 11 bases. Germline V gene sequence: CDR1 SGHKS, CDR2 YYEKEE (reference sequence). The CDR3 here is CASILTRQETQYF. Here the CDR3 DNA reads TGTGCCAGCATTCTGACAAGACAAGAGACCCAGTACTTC.

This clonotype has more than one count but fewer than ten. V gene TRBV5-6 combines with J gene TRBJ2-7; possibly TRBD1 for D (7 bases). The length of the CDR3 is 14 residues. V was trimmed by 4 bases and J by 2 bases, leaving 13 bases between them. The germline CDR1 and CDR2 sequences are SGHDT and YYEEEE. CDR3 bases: TGTGCCAGCAGCCGCGGGACAGTTGCCTACGAGCAGTACTTC. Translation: CASSRGTVAYEQYF.

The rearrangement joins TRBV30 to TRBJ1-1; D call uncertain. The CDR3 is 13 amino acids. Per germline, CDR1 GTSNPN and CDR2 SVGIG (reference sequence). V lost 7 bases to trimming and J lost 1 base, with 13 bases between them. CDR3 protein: CALSYSGNTEAFF. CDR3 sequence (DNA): TGTGCCTTATCCTATTCAGGGAACACTGAAGCTTTCTTT.

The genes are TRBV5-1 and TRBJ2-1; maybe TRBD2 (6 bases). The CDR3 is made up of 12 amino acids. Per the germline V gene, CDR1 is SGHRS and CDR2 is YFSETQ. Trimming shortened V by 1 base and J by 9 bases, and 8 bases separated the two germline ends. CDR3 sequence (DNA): TGCGCCAGCAGCTTGTTGGGGGGTGAGCAGTTCTTC. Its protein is CASSLLGGEQFF.

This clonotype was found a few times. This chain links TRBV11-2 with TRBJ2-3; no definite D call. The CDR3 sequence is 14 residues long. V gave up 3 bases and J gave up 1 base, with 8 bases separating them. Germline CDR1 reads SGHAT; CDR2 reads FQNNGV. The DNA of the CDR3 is TGTGCCAGCAGCTTCTTCGGAGGCACAGATACGCAGTATTTT. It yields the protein CASSFFGGTDTQYF.